This passage covers 19 T cell receptor beta chains from one sample sequenced in a study of OX40 agonist ivuxolimab in advanced cancers. Method: immunoSEQ multiplex PCR; TCRdb's copy keeps in-frame clones and lacks some. The profile covers 70,000 to 95,000 clones, with 92% appearing a single time and 0.95% to 1.2% taken by the ten largest. This specimen consisted of CD4+ or CD8+ T cells sorted from blood, obtained in a trial of the OX40 agonist ivuxolimab. The receptors derive from an adult with an advanced solid tumor such as melanoma, head and neck, liver or kidney cancer.

In its sample, this clone was seen once. The same CDR3 arises from other DNA sequences in this sample as well. The chain employs TRBV27 and TRBJ2-7; 8 bases match TRBD1. This CDR3 has 14 residues. The germline CDR1 and CDR2 sequences are MNHEY and SMNVEV (reference sequence). The junction had 5 bases not matched to a gene; V was cut back by 5 bases and J by 2 bases. This CDR3 reads CASSPDRGPYEQYF. The CDR3 DNA reads TGTGCCAGCAGTCCAGACAGGGGTCCCTACGAGCAGTACTTC.

V gene TRBV6-6 combines with J gene TRBJ2-1; a possible D gene is TRBD2 (6 bases). From germline, CDR1 is MNHNY and CDR2 SVGAGI (reference sequence). There are 13 residues in the CDR3. Trimming shortened V by 7 bases and J by 5 bases, and 12 bases separated the two germline ends. CDR3 loop: CASTSSVHNEQFF. Written as DNA, the CDR3 is TGTGCCAGCACCTCTAGCGTCCACAATGAGCAGTTCTTC.

V usage is TRBV28 and J usage is TRBJ1-2, with a possible D match to TRBD1 (6 bases). Trimming took 3 bases from V and 7 from J, leaving 15 bases between them. CDR1 and CDR2 from the germline V gene are MDHEN and SYDVKM. The CDR3 loop spans 14 amino acids. The CDR3 here is CASSFSQGMVGYTF. The CDR3 DNA reads as TGTGCCAGCAGTTTTAGCCAGGGGATGGTTGGCTACACCTTC.

The chain couples TRBV4-2 to TRBJ2-5; possibly TRBD2 for D (6 bases). CDR1 is LGHNA and CDR2 is YNFKEQ in the germline V gene. CDR3 length: 13 residues. The ends were cut back, 4 bases at V and 5 bases at J, with 11 bases in the middle. CDR3 DNA sequence: TGTGCCAGCAGCCGAGTGGAGGGGGAGACCCAGTACTTC. This codes for CASSRVEGETQYF.

This chain joins TRBV5-8 and TRBJ1-5, with 10 bases lining up with TRBD1. CDR1 and CDR2 from the germline V gene are SGHTS and YDEGEE. V trimming: 4 bases; J trimming: 4 bases; junction bases outside the gene matches: 2. The CDR3 covers 14 residues. The CDR3 reads CASSRGQGNQPQHF. CDR3 nucleotide sequence: TGTGCCAGCAGCCGGGGACAGGGGAATCAGCCCCAGCATTTT.

J is TRBJ2-1 and V is TRBV11-2, with D possibly TRBD1 on 5 matching bases. This CDR3 region has 14 residues. V was shortened by 5 bases and J by 10 bases, with 18 bases between the two germline ends. The V gene's germline CDR1 is SGHAT and CDR2 FQNNGV. CDR3 nucleotide sequence: TGTGCCAGCAGCCCGACAGCGTCGGCAATCGAGCAGTTCTTC. As protein: CASSPTASAIEQFF.

This rearrangement joins TRBV5-1 to TRBJ1-1; D not certain. Germline CDR1 reads SGHRS; CDR2 reads YFSETQ. Trimming pared 5 bases from V and 0 bases from J, leaving 11 bases between. The CDR3 extends over 14 amino acids. This chain's CDR3 is CASRQTTLNTEAFF. The CDR3 DNA sequence: TGCGCCAGCAGACAGACAACTTTGAACACTGAAGCTTTCTTT. The full variable domain, in which reference TRBV5-1 and TRBJ1-1 provide the parts outside the CDR3, is KAGVTQTPRYLIKTRGQQVTLSCSPISGHRSVSWYQQTPGQGLQFLFEYFSETQRNKGNFPGRFSGRQFSNSRSEMNVSTLELGDSALYLCASRQTTLNTEAFFGQGTRLTVV.

The V and J genes are TRBV5-6 and TRBJ2-5, with TRBD1 matching 7 bases. There are 15 residues in the CDR3. V gave up 4 bases and J gave up 1 base; unmatched junction bases: 7. Germline loops: CDR1 SGHDT, CDR2 YYEEEE. The CDR3: CASSLLTGPQETQYF. Written as DNA, the CDR3 is TGTGCCAGCAGCCTGCTGACAGGGCCCCAAGAGACCCAGTACTTC.

This clone was counted only a few times. This rearrangement joins TRBV7-6 to TRBJ1-1; D is unclear. The CDR3 runs to 15 residues. Trimming took off 3 bases at V and 2 bases at J, with 13 bases between the two ends. Germline values: CDR1 SGHVS, CDR2 FNYEAQ. The chain's CDR3 is CASSLGLGANTEAFF. In nucleotides, the CDR3 is TGTGCCAGCAGCTTGGGTTTGGGAGCTAACACTGAAGCTTTCTTT.

The rearrangement uses TRBV30 and TRBJ2-7; 8 nucleotides align to TRBD2. Germline lookup yields CDR1 GTSNPN and CDR2 SVGIG (reference sequence). This CDR3 is 13 amino acids long. The J segment lost 2 bases and the V segment lost 4 bases, leaving 4 bases of the junction unmatched. In DNA, the CDR3 is TGTGCCTGGATGGGTAGCGGGACCTACGAGCAGTACTTC. This sequence encodes CAWMGSGTYEQYF.

The rearrangement uses TRBV5-5 and TRBJ2-7, with 10 bases lining up with TRBD1. Trimming at V came to 0 bases and at J to 7 bases, leaving 10 bases not matched to a gene. In germline, CDR1 is SGHKS, CDR2 YYEKEE (reference sequence). The CDR3 loop spans 16 amino acids. The CDR3 region has the DNA TGTGCCAGCAGCTTGGACCCGGGACAGGGGAATCGGGAGCAGTACTTC. Residues: CASSLDPGQGNREQYF.

This clone has only one observation. This chain links TRBV11-2 with TRBJ2-5, with a tentative D call TRBD2 (5 bases). CDR1 is SGHAT, CDR2 FQNNGV, per germline. CDR3 length equals 16 residues. Trimming left V 1 base short and J 4 bases short, with 16 bases between. DNA for the CDR3: TGTGCCAGCAGCTTAGGAGGGTCGGGATTCGGAGAGACCCAGTACTTC. Its translation: CASSLGGSGFGETQYF.

V usage is TRBV11-3 and J usage is TRBJ2-5; D not certain. Matching the DNA end better, TRBJ2-7 makes the J call doubtful. This CDR3 comprises 11 residues. The germline gives CDR1 SGHNT, CDR2 YENEEA. CDR3 DNA sequence: TGTGCCAGCAGCGCCCTGTACGAGCAGTACTTC. It translates to CASSALYEQYF.

CDR3 nucleotide sequence: TGTGCCAGCAGTGACCAGGGAGGCACTGAAGCTTTCTTT. This codes for CASSDQGGTEAFF. This rearrangement joins TRBV6-4 to TRBJ1-1; D is perhaps TRBD1 (5 bases). V gave up 2 bases and J gave up 4 bases, with 8 bases separating them. The germline V gene encodes CDR1 MRHNA and CDR2 SNTAGT. This CDR3 contains 13 residues.

The gene calls are TRBV2 and TRBJ2-3, with 15 bases lining up with TRBD2. Germline V gene lookup returns CDR1 SNHLY and CDR2 FYNNEI. V was clipped by 6 bases and J by 3 bases; unmatched bases: 10. This CDR3 comprises 18 residues. CDR3 loop: CASRRSGTSGRRTDTQYF. The CDR3 region has the DNA TGTGCCAGCAGACGTTCCGGGACTAGCGGGAGGCGAACAGATACGCAGTATTTT.

The chain combines TRBV19 with TRBJ2-5; 8 nucleotides line up with TRBD1. Germline assignment: CDR1 LNHDA and CDR2 SQIVND (reference sequence). This CDR3 has 13 amino acids. J lost 1 base, V lost 11 bases, and 6 bases had no gene match. The CDR3 loop reads CASRQGFQETQYF. CDR3 DNA sequence: TGTGCCTCGCGACAGGGGTTCCAAGAGACCCAGTACTTC.

The chain has TRBV6-1 and TRBJ1-1; 7 nucleotides agree with TRBD1. V was clipped by 6 bases and J by 5 bases; unmatched bases: 12. The V gene's germline CDR1 is MNHNS and CDR2 SASEGT. The CDR3 runs 15 residues. The DNA for the CDR3 is TGTGCCAGCAGCGGGCAGGGGGGGCAGGGGACTGAAGCTTTCTTT. Its protein is CASSGQGGQGTEAFF.

V is TRBV7-9 and J is TRBJ2-3, with a weak D call TRBD1 (6 bases). CDR1 is SEHNR, CDR2 FQNEAQ, per germline (reference sequence). The ends were cut back, 1 base at V and 2 bases at J, with 7 bases in the middle. The CDR3 is made up of 14 amino acids. CDR3 sequence: CASSLGDNTDTQYF. Written as DNA, the CDR3 is TGTGCCAGCAGCTTAGGGGACAACACAGATACGCAGTATTTT.

The chain has TRBV18 and TRBJ2-7, with 7 bases aligning to TRBD1. The CDR3 extends over 15 amino acids. Germline CDR1 KGHSH, CDR2 LQKENI. V lost 3 bases to trimming and J lost 4 bases; unmatched junction nucleotides: 9. This CDR3 reads CASSPKGQPRYEQYF. CDR3 nucleotides: TGTGCCAGCTCACCCAAGGGACAGCCGAGGTACGAGCAGTACTTC.